This T cell receptor (beta chain) appears in the sequencing data of a study of shared clonotypes between healthy human individuals. Per the germline V gene, CDR1 is MGHRA and CDR2 is YSYEKL. This CDR3 has 14 amino acids. The V end lost 0 bases, the J end lost 5 bases, and 10 bases lay between the germline ends. Clones were read by immunoSEQ multiplex PCR, and TCRdb kept only the in-frame ones, dropping some. This table has about 1,900,000 clones, about 95% appearing once. Naive CD8 cells lacked CD45RO and underwent positive selection for CCR7, leaving out terminally differentiated effector memory CD45RA+ cells. Everyone who donated was a Caucasian adult who lived in Nashville, Tennessee. As concerns this clone: Its matching antigen is unknown.

Regarding the study as a whole: An expected dependence of interdonor clonotype sharing on sequencing depth was noted.

What was sequenced was naive CD8+ T cells sorted from blood. The source of this sequence is a man between 18 and 29 years old in good health. V usage is TRBV4-1 and J usage is TRBJ1-1, with D unresolved. The CDR3 DNA is TGCGCCAGCAGCCAAGATCGAGGGAGTACTGAAGCTTTCTTT. It translates to CASSQDRGSTEAFF.